The present entry profiles one T cell receptor (beta chain) with its context. Its target is not known. The entry originates in a study of naive and memory T cell subsets. Study-wide results and caveats: A clonotype means one alpha or beta sequence, not an alpha/beta pair. Especially in CD8 cells, naive repertoires contained a few larger clonotypes, possibly CD45RA-re-expressing memory cells. From naive to CM, EM and EMRA, diversity decreased and Gini increased.

An equimolar mix of two oligonucleotides served as the beta constant-region primer for TRBC1 and TRBC2. Ligated cDNA was amplified by four rounds of PCR with nested alpha and beta constant-region primers and SP2. TCRdb called the UMI-ligation and nested PCR reads again in MiXCR, with one record for every CDR3 protein. The sample comprises around 140,000 distinct CDR3 sequences, approximately 21% of which are singletons, and 0.55% to 0.75% rests with the top ten. The sequence was obtained from a human donor in good health. Sequencing was carried out using naive CD8+ T cells from blood.

The CDR3 DNA follows: TGTGCCAGCAGCTTAGCTAGCGCAAACACCGGGGAGCTGTTTTTT. This translates into CASSLASANTGELFF. The chain is built from TRBV7-6 and TRBJ2-2; a weak D match, TRBD2 (5 bases). V dropped 0 bases and J dropped 2 bases, with 7 bases sitting between them. Germline CDR1 SGHVS, CDR2 FNYEAQ. The CDR3 is made up of 15 amino acids.